This is a list of T cell receptor beta chains from one sample in a study of PD-1 blockade in classical Hodgkin lymphoma. Repertoires were generated with immunoSEQ multiplex PCR, while TCRdb's copy carries only in-frame clones and drops some. Of around 50,000 clones detected, under 95% appear once; the ten largest clones hold roughly 5.3%. Material for sequencing was peripheral blood mononuclear cells (PBMCs). These TCRs come from a human donor with classical Hodgkin lymphoma. Each CDR3 is given with its conserved first and last residue. Fields, in order: J gene, V gene, clone size, D gene, CDR3 protein, CDR3 DNA. D genes are given only for firm matches. Clone size is given for some rows only: seen once, a few or many times, or a class if the clone is expanded.

TRBJ1-2 | TRBV5-6 | . | . | CASSSLRVFGYTF | TGTGCCAGCAGCTCGCTCAGGGTCTTTGGCTACACCTTC
TRBJ2-1 | TRBV7-3 | . | TRBD2 | CASSILAGNGHEQFF | TGTGCCAGCAGCATACTAGCGGGAAACGGTCATGAGCAGTTCTTC
TRBJ2-2 | TRBV4-1 | . | TRBD2 | CASGGPGLAGASRTGELFF | TGCGCCAGCGGAGGACCGGGACTAGCGGGAGCCAGCCGAACCGGGGAGCTGTTTTTT
TRBJ1-2 | TRBV6-6 | . | TRBD1 | CASSPGQDYGYTF | TGTGCCAGCAGCCCGGGACAGGATTATGGCTACACCTTC
TRBJ2-3 | TRBV5-1 | . | . | CASSLFERTSTDTQYF | TGCGCCAGCAGCCTTTTCGAGCGGACTAGCACAGATACGCAGTATTTT
TRBJ2-1 | TRBV18 | . | TRBD2 | CASSPLAGLSSYNEQFF | TGTGCCAGCTCACCTCTAGCGGGCCTGAGCTCCTACAATGAGCAGTTCTTC
TRBJ1-1 | TRBV7-8 | . | TRBD1 | CASSLGSLTGRPTEAFF | TGTGCCAGCAGCTTAGGGAGTCTGACAGGGAGACCAACTGAAGCTTTCTTT
TRBJ2-1 | TRBV25-1 | . | . | CASSDYPNEQFF | TGTGCCAGCAGTGATTATCCCAATGAGCAGTTCTTC
TRBJ1-1 | TRBV7-2 | . | . | CASSWGRTTNTEAFF | TGTGCCAGCAGCTGGGGGAGGACAACGAACACTGAAGCTTTCTTT
TRBJ2-3 | TRBV27 | once | TRBD1 | CASSLDRVHHTQYF | TGTGCCAGCAGTTTGGACAGGGTCCATCATACGCAGTATTTT
TRBJ2-3 | TRBV11-2 | . | . | CASSATDPDTQYF | TGTGCCAGCAGCGCCACCGACCCGGATACGCAGTATTTT
TRBJ1-1 | TRBV10-1 | few | TRBD1 | CASRSGTGNTEAFF | TGCGCCAGCAGATCCGGGACAGGGAACACTGAAGCTTTCTTT
TRBJ1-4 | TRBV2 | once | TRBD1 | CASNRQGAGTNEKLFF | TGTGCCAGCAACCGACAGGGGGCAGGAACTAATGAAAAACTGTTTTTT
TRBJ1-1 | TRBV5-1 | once | . | CASSLVQGLGTEAFF | TGCGCCAGCAGCTTGGTACAGGGCCTTGGCACTGAAGCTTTCTTT
TRBJ2-3 | TRBV29-1 | . | . | CSVDVGGRDTQYF | TGCAGCGTTGATGTTGGGGGGAGAGATACGCAGTATTTT
TRBJ1-2 | TRBV6-1 | . | . | CASSGHYGYTF | TGTGCCAGCAGTGGACACTATGGCTACACCTTC
TRBJ1-1 | TRBV7-8 | . | TRBD1 | CASSSAGGMNTEAFF | TGTGCCAGCAGCTCGGCAGGGGGGATGAACACTGAAGCTTTCTTT
TRBJ1-5 | TRBV15 | . | TRBD1 | CATRQGGQPQHF | TGTGCCACCCGACAGGGGGGACAGCCCCAGCATTTT
TRBJ2-2 | TRBV6-5 | . | . | CASSYSAANTGELFF | TGTGCCAGCAGTTACTCGGCAGCGAACACCGGGGAGCTGTTTTTT
TRBJ2-3 | TRBV9 | . | . | CASSPRLDTQYF | TGTGCCAGCAGCCCCCGGCTAGATACGCAGTATTTT
TRBJ1-2 | TRBV2 | . | . | CASSDGRNYGYTF | TGTGCCAGCAGTGACGGCAGAAACTATGGCTACACCTTC
TRBJ2-1 | TRBV9 | . | TRBD2 | CASSATSGLSYNEQFF | TGTGCCAGCAGCGCGACTAGCGGTCTCTCCTACAATGAGCAGTTCTTC
TRBJ1-4 | TRBV29-1 | . | TRBD1 | CSVDGTGEGNEKLFF | TGCAGCGTGGACGGGACAGGGGAAGGTAATGAAAAACTGTTTTTT
TRBJ2-3 | TRBV19 | . | TRBD2 | CASSPGGDLGTDTQYF | TGTGCCAGTAGTCCCGGGGGGGACTTAGGCACAGATACGCAGTATTTT
TRBJ2-1 | TRBV7-3 | . | TRBD2 | CASSNWGSGRNPVGHSYNEQFF | TGTGCCAGCAGCAACTGGGGTAGCGGGAGAAATCCGGTAGGCCATTCCTACAATGAGCAGTTCTTC
TRBJ1-3 | TRBV9 | . | . | CASSVGTVSGNTIYF | TGTGCCAGCAGCGTAGGAACGGTCTCTGGAAACACCATATATTTT
TRBJ1-2 | TRBV7-9 | . | . | CASSLVKGANYGYTF | TGTGCCAGCAGCTTGGTCAAGGGGGCTAACTATGGCTACACCTTC
TRBJ1-2 | TRBV6-1 | once | . | CASSEVWADNNGYTF | TGTGCCAGCAGTGAAGTTTGGGCGGACAACAATGGCTACACCTTC
TRBJ2-1 | TRBV6-6 | . | . | CASSKRPGENEQFF | TGTGCCAGCAGCAAACGGCCCGGCGAGAATGAGCAGTTCTTC
TRBJ2-7 | TRBV7-7 | . | . | CASSLAPGFLYEQYF | TGTGCTAGCAGCTTAGCGCCCGGGTTTTTGTACGAGCAGTACTTC
TRBJ1-5 | TRBV19 | . | . | CASTLGYGQPQHF | TGTGCCAGTACCCTGGGTTACGGTCAGCCCCAGCATTTT
TRBJ1-1 | TRBV28 | . | . | CASSFGRLNTEAFF | TGTGCCAGCAGTTTTGGCAGGCTGAACACTGAAGCTTTCTTT
TRBJ1-4 | TRBV7-9 | . | . | CASSLSSSTNEKLFF | TGTGCCAGCAGCTTAAGTTCCTCAACTAATGAAAAACTGTTTTTT
TRBJ2-1 | TRBV15 | . | TRBD2 | CATSRDRGSGSPLYNEQFF | TGTGCCACCAGCAGAGATCGGGGTAGCGGGAGCCCTCTCTACAATGAGCAGTTCTTC
TRBJ2-3 | TRBV4-1 | . | . | CASSPTPDTQYF | TGCGCCAGCAGCCCGACCCCCGATACGCAGTATTTT
TRBJ2-7 | TRBV6-6 | . | . | CASSSHSGYEQYF | TGTGCCAGCAGTTCGCATTCAGGGTACGAGCAGTACTTC